One and the same sample provided the 17 T cell receptor beta chains below, sequenced in a study of cytomegalovirus exposure and HLA in healthy donors. The PCR ran on 60 Vbeta and 13 Jbeta primers. Some clones are missing from TCRdb's copy, which holds only in-frame ones; the method was immunoSEQ multiplex PCR. The repertoire holds about 87,000 clones, with approximately 69% as singletons. Material for sequencing was PBMCs. The receptors were sampled from a man aged 25-45 years in good health and CMV-seropositive.

The chain uses TRBV6-5 and TRBJ2-1; 11 nucleotides line up with TRBD2. Germline trimming cut 2 bases from V and 12 bases from J; bases unmatched to any gene: 12. The CDR3 totals 16 residues. In germline, CDR1 is MNHEY, CDR2 SVGAGI. CDR3 DNA sequence: TGTGCCAGCAGTTACACGCTAGCGGGGGGCCCTTATGGGCAGTTCTTC. Amino acid sequence: CASSYTLAGGPYGQFF.

The chain combines TRBV27 with TRBJ2-7; TRBD1 is a possible D gene (5 bases). V lost 3 bases and J lost 3, with 9 bases in between. The germline CDR1 and CDR2 sequences are MNHEY and SMNVEV (reference sequence). The CDR3 runs 13 residues. The CDR3 reads CASSFRQSYEQYF. CDR3 DNA: TGTGCCAGCAGTTTTCGACAGAGCTACGAGCAGTACTTC.

This chain links TRBV19 with TRBJ1-3; D is unclear. Germline V gives CDR1 LNHDA, CDR2 SQIVND (reference sequence). Trimming shortened V by 5 bases and J by 0 bases, and 11 bases separated the two germline ends. The CDR3 runs 15 residues. Here the CDR3 DNA reads TGTGCCAGTAGTGTCGGAGTCTCCTCTGGAAACACCATATATTTT. This gives the protein CASSVGVSSGNTIYF. Supplemented by reference TRBV19 and TRBJ1-3, the full variable domain reads DGGITQSPKYLFRKEGQNVTLSCEQNLNHDAMYWYRQDPGQGLRLIYYSQIVNDFQKGDIAEGYSVSREKKESFPLTVTSAQKNPTAFYLCASSVGVSSGNTIYFGEGSWLTVV.

V is TRBV5-1 and J is TRBJ2-2; a possible D gene is TRBD1 (5 bases). V was trimmed by 2 bases and J by 6 bases, leaving 11 bases between them. The CDR3 is made up of 14 amino acids. Per germline, CDR1 SGHRS and CDR2 YFSETQ. The CDR3 DNA reads as TGCGCCAGCAGCTTAGGACATATTCCCGGGGAGCTGTTTTTT. This encodes CASSLGHIPGELFF. The full variable domain, rest sourced from reference TRBV5-1 and TRBJ2-2, is KAGVTQTPRYLIKTRGQQVTLSCSPISGHRSVSWYQQTPGQGLQFLFEYFSETQRNKGNFPGRFSGRQFSNSRSEMNVSTLELGDSALYLCASSLGHIPGELFFGEGSRLTVL.

V is TRBV27 and J is TRBJ2-7; D not resolved. The ends were cut back, 2 bases at V and 0 bases at J, with 11 bases in the middle. Germline V gene sequence: CDR1 MNHEY, CDR2 SMNVEV (reference sequence). The CDR3 loop spans 15 amino acids. DNA for the CDR3: TGTGCCAGCAGTTTAGGGCTCGGTAGCTCCTACGAGCAGTACTTC. Its translation is CASSLGLGSSYEQYF.

The chain joins TRBV5-3 to TRBJ1-1, with D tentatively TRBD1 (5 bases). TRBV5-3 is an ORF for which the function is uncertain. The V end lost 4 bases, the J end lost 1 base, and 11 bases lay between the germline ends. The CDR3 extends over 14 amino acids. The CDR3 sequence is CARSQGPSNTEAFF. DNA for the CDR3: TGTGCCAGAAGCCAGGGCCCATCGAACACTGAAGCTTTCTTT.

This rearrangement joins TRBV6-5 to TRBJ2-7, with 7 nucleotides matching TRBD1. Germline CDR1 and CDR2: MNHEY and SVGAGI. The trim removed 6 bases at V and 1 base at J, leaving 9 bases unmatched. The CDR3 is 15 amino acids. In DNA form, the CDR3 reads TGTGCCAGCAGCCGACAGGGAGTCACTTCCTACGAGCAGTACTTC. This sequence encodes CASSRQGVTSYEQYF.

This clone was detected once. This chain uses TRBV5-1 with TRBJ1-4, with TRBD1 matching 12 bases. CDR1 and CDR2 (germline): SGHRS, YFSETQ. The CDR3 is 16 residues long. Unmatched junction bases numbered 6, after V lost 2 bases and J lost 7 bases. CDR3 amino acids: CASSLGTGGGGEKLFF. The CDR3 coding sequence is TGCGCCAGCAGCTTAGGGACAGGGGGCGGAGGTGAAAAACTGTTTTTT.

This chain connects TRBV2 to TRBJ1-3; D gene unclear. The V gene lost 8 bases and the J gene lost 0 bases, with 8 bases spanning the gap. Looked up from germline, CDR1 is SNHLY and CDR2 is FYNNEI. This CDR3 region has 13 residues. The CDR3 loop is CASREDSGNTIYF. DNA of the CDR3: TGTGCCAGCCGGGAGGACTCTGGAAACACCATATATTTT.

V and J are TRBV4-3 and TRBJ2-3, with D unclear. CDR1 is LGHNA and CDR2 is YSLEER in the germline V gene. With 0 bases removed from V and 4 bases from J, the gap between germline ends came to 8 bases. CDR3 size: 14 residues. The CDR3 here is CASSQDRRPDTQYF. CDR3 coding DNA: TGCGCCAGCAGCCAAGATCGGAGACCAGATACGCAGTATTTT.

CDR3 nucleotides: TGTGCCAGCAGTTATTCAACTACCTATGGCTACACCTTC. The encoded protein is CASSYSTTYGYTF. This sequence joins TRBV27 and TRBJ1-2, with D uncertain. Trimming took 4 bases from V and 4 from J, leaving 10 bases between them. This CDR3 contains 13 residues. CDR1 MNHEY and CDR2 SMNVEV come from the germline V gene (reference sequence).

The rearrangement uses TRBV5-1 and TRBJ1-6; D is possibly TRBD1 (6 bases). The CDR3 is 14 residues long. Deletions cut 4 bases from V and 10 bases from J, with 15 bases between. Germline V CDR1 and CDR2: SGHRS, YFSETQ. This CDR3 reads CASSGEGTLSPLHF. Written as DNA, the CDR3 is TGCGCCAGCAGCGGGGAGGGGACACTCTCACCCCTCCACTTT. Variable domain in full (rest from reference TRBV5-1 and TRBJ1-6): KAGVTQTPRYLIKTRGQQVTLSCSPISGHRSVSWYQQTPGQGLQFLFEYFSETQRNKGNFPGRFSGRQFSNSRSEMNVSTLELGDSALYLCASSGEGTLSPLHFGNGTRLTVT.

About this clone itself: The germline gene is not matched at one end of the junction; a read error may be the cause. The chain links TRBV5-8 to TRBJ1-2, with 9 bases lining up with TRBD1. The CDR3 contains 14 residues. Looked up from germline, CDR1 is SGHTS and CDR2 is YDEGEE. CDR3: CASSTRGTGRPSSF. The CDR3 bases are TGTGCCAGCAGCACCCGAGGGACAGGGAGACCCTCCTCGTTC. The whole variable domain, remainder taken from reference TRBV5-8 and TRBJ1-2, is EAGVTQSPTHLIKTRGQQATLRCSPISGHTSVYWYQQALGLGLQFLLWYDEGEERNRGNFPPRFSGRQFPNYSSELNVNALELEDSALYLCASSTRGTGRPSSFGSGTRLTVV.

The J gene is TRBJ2-3, the V gene TRBV19; 7 bases map to TRBD1. The CDR3 sequence is 13 residues long. Germline trimming cut 9 bases from V and 3 bases from J; bases unmatched to any gene: 6. The germline V gene encodes CDR1 LNHDA and CDR2 SQIVND (reference sequence). CDR3 coding DNA: TGTGCCAGCAGACAGGGTGGTACAGATACGCAGTATTTT. It is translated as CASRQGGTDTQYF. The variable domain in full, completed from reference TRBV19 and TRBJ2-3, reads DGGITQSPKYLFRKEGQNVTLSCEQNLNHDAMYWYRQDPGQGLRLIYYSQIVNDFQKGDIAEGYSVSREKKESFPLTVTSAQKNPTAFYLCASRQGGTDTQYFGPGTRLTVL.

The chain couples TRBV7-9 to TRBJ2-7; weak D call: TRBD2 (5 bases). V lost 2 bases and J lost 2, with 7 bases in between. CDR3 size: 13 residues. CDR1 and CDR2 from the germline V gene are SEHNR and FQNEAQ (reference sequence). Written as DNA, the CDR3 is TGTGCCAGCAGCTTAAGGGAGACCTACGAGCAGTACTTC. The encoded protein is CASSLRETYEQYF.

V is TRBV28 and J is TRBJ1-1; TRBD1 might be the D (5 bases). This CDR3 spans 13 amino acids. Germline loops: CDR1 MDHEN, CDR2 SYDVKM. The V end lost 6 bases, the J end lost 4 bases, and 12 bases lay between the germline ends. In DNA, the CDR3 is TGTGCCAGCAGCATCCCCGGGGGCACTGAAGCTTTCTTT. This codes for CASSIPGGTEAFF.

The chain recombines TRBV6-5 with TRBJ2-5; perhaps TRBD2 as D (6 bases). The CDR3 has 15 amino acids. Trimming shortened V by 2 bases and J by 4 bases, and 14 bases separated the two germline ends. Per the germline V gene, CDR1 is MNHEY and CDR2 is SVGAGI. The CDR3 spells CASSYDGGGPETQYF. The CDR3 region has the DNA TGTGCCAGCAGTTACGACGGTGGAGGGCCAGAGACCCAGTACTTC.